This T cell receptor (beta chain) emerged from a study of blood T cells in healthy people across ages. Of note for this clonotype: Its antigen is not identified.

There are 16 residues in the CDR3. Germline assignment: CDR1 ENHRY and CDR2 SYGVKD. J gave up 7 bases and V 5 bases, and 8 bases lay outside the gene matches. Together with a sample-barcoded 5' primer, a J-beta primer mix was included in a second PCR lasting about 7 to 11 cycles. Every cDNA molecule bore a tag from a template-switch adaptor containing 12 random nucleotides. From the 5' RACE reads, TCRdb called clonotypes with MiXCR, one entry per CDR3 protein. The table has some 900,000 distinct CDR3 sequences, 40% to 60% seen once. Study-wide results and limits: Compared with aged donors, long-lived donors showed fewer expanded clones, suggesting selection. Measured against age, TCR beta diversity per million T cells decreased in a roughly linear manner.

This chain uses TRBV10-3 with TRBJ2-1; 13 bases match TRBD2. This receptor was taken from a man younger than 40 in good health. Material for sequencing was blood. The CDR3: CAISKTSGGSGNEQFF. DNA of the CDR3: TGTGCCATCAGTAAGACTAGCGGGGGGAGTGGTAATGAGCAGTTCTTC.